This T cell receptor beta chain was captured in a study of shared clonotypes between healthy human individuals. Study overall: Plates per donor: three CD4 naive, three CD4 memory, two CD8 naive, one CD8 memory.

The CDR3 length is 14 residues. Germline CDR1 reads SGHRS; CDR2 reads YFSETQ. The ends lost 3 bases at V and 4 bases at J; junction bases unmatched: 3. Concerning this clone itself: Antigen specificity is unknown.

Clones were sequenced by immunoSEQ multiplex PCR, and TCRdb holds only the in-frame ones, with some missing. The sample has a few million clones; 85% to 95% are singletons. Study observations and caveats: With few donors, the genetic and exposure-history diversity represented was limited.

Sequencing used naive CD4+ T cells from PBMCs. Subset meaning: CD45RA+ positively selected. This sequence joins TRBV5-1 and TRBJ1-4; 7 bases map to TRBD1. The TCR sequence derives from a man between 18 and 35 years old in good health. Some clones in this sample may be carry-over from other donors' samples. Written as DNA, the CDR3 is TGCGCCAGCAGCTCGGGACAGCTTAATGAAAAACTGTTTTTT. Protein sequence: CASSSGQLNEKLFF.